This entry describes one T cell receptor beta chain. As yet, its antigen is unknown. Via MiXCR, TCRdb re-called the reads, giving one row per CDR3 protein. The table includes around 71,000 distinct CDR3 sequences, roughly 22% detected once. This sample was included in a study of T cell repertoires in cytomegalovirus infection. Overall study: Both a matching HLA type and CMV infection were indicated by public TCR beta signatures.

Points from the study as a whole: Pooled public TCR beta family frequency picked out CMV carriers with the relevant HLA.

CDR3 length: 12 amino acids. V lost 2 bases and J lost 10, with 11 bases in between. Germline values: CDR1 MNHEY, CDR2 SVGEGT. The gene calls are TRBV6-2 or TRBV6-3 and TRBJ1-1; D gene unclear. The TCR was taken from a human donor in good health (CMV status not recorded). Some clones in this sample may be carry-over from other donors' samples. The sequenced sample was CD8+ T cells from cultured PBMCs, obtained from culture after CMV antigen stimulation. This CDR3 is CASSYPPERAFF. CDR3 coding DNA: TGTGCCAGCAGTTACCCCCCTGAAAGAGCTTTCTTT.